The subject of this entry is one T cell receptor (beta chain). This sample was included in a study of blood T cell repertoires in COVID-19. The table came from immunoSEQ multiplex PCR; TCRdb's copy has only in-frame clones and leaves some out. The sample contains 150,000 to 200,000 clones, about 85% of which appear only once. This CDR3 spans 14 amino acids. CDR1 LNHDA and CDR2 SQIVND come from the germline V gene (reference sequence). V lost 7 bases to trimming and J lost 1 base; unmatched junction nucleotides: 5. This chain connects TRBV19 to TRBJ1-1, with TRBD1 matching over 8 bases. Sequenced: peripheral blood. This sequence originates from a man aged 18 to 35 with acute or convalescent COVID-19. The CDR3 protein is CASIRGPGNTEAFF. The CDR3 DNA follows: TGTGCCAGTATCAGGGGGCCGGGGAACACTGAAGCTTTCTTT.